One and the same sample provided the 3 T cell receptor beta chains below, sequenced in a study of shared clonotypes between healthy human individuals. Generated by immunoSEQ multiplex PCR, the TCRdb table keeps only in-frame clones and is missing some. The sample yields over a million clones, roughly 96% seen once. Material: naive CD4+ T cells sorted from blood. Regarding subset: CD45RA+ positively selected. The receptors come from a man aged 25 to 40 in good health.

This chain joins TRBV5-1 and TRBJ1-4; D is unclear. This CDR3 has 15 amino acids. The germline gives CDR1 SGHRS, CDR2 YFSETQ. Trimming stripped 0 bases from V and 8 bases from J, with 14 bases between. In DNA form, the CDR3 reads TGCGCCAGCAGCTTGGGCGGACCTTCGAGGGAAAAACTGTTTTTT. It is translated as CASSLGGPSREKLFF.

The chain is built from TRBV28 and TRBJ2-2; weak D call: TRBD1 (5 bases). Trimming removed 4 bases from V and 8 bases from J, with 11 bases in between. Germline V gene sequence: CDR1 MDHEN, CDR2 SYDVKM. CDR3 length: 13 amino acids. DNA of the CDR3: TGTGCCAGCAGTTACGGGCGGACAGGGGAGCTGTTTTTT. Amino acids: CASSYGRTGELFF. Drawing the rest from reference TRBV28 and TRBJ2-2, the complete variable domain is DVKVTQSSRYLVKRTGEKVFLECVQDMDHENMFWYRQDPGLGLRLIYFSYDVKMKEKGDIPEGYSVSREKKERFSLILESASTNQTSMYLCASSYGRTGELFFGEGSRLTVL.

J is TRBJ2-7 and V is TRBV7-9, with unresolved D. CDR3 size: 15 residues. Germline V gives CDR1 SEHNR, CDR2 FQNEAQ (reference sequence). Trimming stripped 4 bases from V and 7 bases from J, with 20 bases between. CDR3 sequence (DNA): TGTGCCAGCAGCTACCCTTTCGCGGAGCCGAGGGAGCAGTACTTC. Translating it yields CASSYPFAEPREQYF. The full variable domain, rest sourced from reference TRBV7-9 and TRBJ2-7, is DTGVSQNPRHKITKRGQNVTFRCDPISEHNRLYWYRQTLGQGPEFLTYFQNEAQLEKSRLLSDRFSAERPKGSFSTLEIQRTEQGDSAMYLCASSYPFAEPREQYFGPGTRLTVT.